The T cell receptor beta chain under discussion was sequenced for a study of T-cell reconstitution after alpha-beta-depleted transplantation in children listed by TCRdb under 2016. In the study overall: The study quantitatively tracked T-cell immune reconstitution after TCRalphabeta/CD19-depleted allogeneic hematopoietic cell transplantation in children using TCR repertoire profiling.

Library method: PCR. Sequencing instrument: Illumina HiSeq 2500. TCR library preparation used molecular barcoding, with unique molecular identifiers applied to normalize quantification of the TCRbeta repertoire. TCRdb reprocessed the public reads (quality trimming at Q25 with fastp, clone calling with MiXCR) and kept in-frame beta chains. Rows are combined by CDR3 protein, so each entry shows the most common genes and DNA. The sample has roughly 570,000 distinct CDR3 sequences on record, approximately 30% of them singletons. The leading ten clones occupy around 36% of the sample. V is shortened by 0 bases, J by 4 bases, and the region joining them spans 4 bases. From a lookup of the germline V gene, CDR1 and CDR2 are SQVTM and ANQGSEA. The CDR3 numbers 11 residues from cysteine through phenylalanine. The read is trimmed to its CDR3 DNA, 33 bases read in frame from base 1. The paper as a whole reports these results and caveats: The apparently early alphabetaT-cell count recovery about two months after transplant was reportedly dependent on only several hundred rapidly expanded clones derived from non-depleted graft cells. In some patients, the high TCRbeta diversity seen at day 60 was put down to recipient T cells and intrathymic progenitors that had survived conditioning. Over the following months the frequencies of hyperexpanded clones went down, and after one year T-cell counts and TCRbeta diversity were mostly credited to newly produced T cells.

This clonotype has a handful of counts. Which antigen it targets is not known. Nothing much larger sits one base from this clone, and base qualities are not available. Taken with the paper, the label for treatment or condition translates to: allogeneic hematopoietic cell transplantation with graft depleted of TCRalphabeta T cells and CD19 B cells. The children who served as transplant recipients had been given grafts of TCRalphabeta/CD19-depleted allogeneic hematopoietic cells. Here the sequenced sample was PBMCs, taken before TCRalphabeta/CD19-depleted stem cell transplant. The chain is encoded by TRBV29-1 joined to TRBJ2-7, with the D segment identity uncertain. This receptor was identified in a boy younger than two with Wiskott-Aldrich syndrome, due to receive a stem cell transplant. The CDR3 reads as follows: CSVEEGYEQYF. The nucleotides are TGCAGCGTTGAAGAGGGGTACGAGCAGTACTTC.